This TCR beta chain came from a study of blood T cell repertoires in COVID-19. Whole-study context: Samples taken during acute and convalescent COVID-19 were collected in the United States, Italy and Spain. Sample material is recorded as cDNA or gDNA derived from T cells, B-cell-depleted T cells, or PBMCs.

In the original workflow: Amplified reference gene primers provided the basis for estimating nucleated cell counts. Measured with immunoSEQ multiplex PCR; TCRdb has only the in-frame clones, and not every one. The V and J calls and clone size come from that table; D and trimming were worked out from the DNA. The sample includes 250,000 to 350,000 clones, roughly 90% of them seen just once. Germline V lookup: CDR1 LNHDA, CDR2 SQIVND (reference sequence). The V segment lost 10 bases and the J segment 0 bases; nucleotides outside the gene matches: 8. CDR3 length equals 14 residues. This clone was picked up a small number of times.

The V call is TRBV19, the J call TRBJ1-1; 7 nucleotides agree with TRBD1. The sequenced sample consisted of peripheral blood. The sequence was collected from a woman aged 35 to 49 who had recovered from COVID-19. The CDR3 nucleotides are TGTGCCACCACCCGAACAGGGGTGAACACTGAAGCTTTCTTT. Encoded protein: CATTRTGVNTEAFF.